The entry below describes one TCR beta chain. The data derive from a study of blood T cells in healthy people across ages. Overall study context: Through template switching, about one barcoded beta molecule was captured per two T cells, as measured in model experiments.

The germline V gene encodes CDR1 KGHSH and CDR2 LQKENI. V lost 4 bases, J lost 4 bases, and 11 bases lay in between. The CDR3 has 14 amino acids. The use of a sample-barcoded 5' primer and a J-beta primer mix characterized a second PCR of roughly 7 to 11 cycles. The authors tagged each cDNA molecule using a template-switch adaptor with 12 random nucleotides. TCRdb processed the 5' RACE reads anew with MiXCR; each CDR3 protein has one entry. The table has some 700,000 distinct CDR3 sequences, about 20% seen once. Sequencing was done on a sample of blood. The TCR was taken from a man between 65 and 79 years old in good health. The V and J genes are TRBV18 and TRBJ2-1; D is possibly TRBD2 (5 bases). The CDR3 loop is CASSLGDVYNEQFF. CDR3 coding DNA: TGTGCCAGCTCACTGGGAGACGTATACAATGAGCAGTTCTTC.